Presented here are 16 T cell receptor beta chains from one specimen sequenced in a study of metastatic and nonmetastatic thyroid tumors. TCRdb re-called the PCR reads through MiXCR. Of nearly 15,000 clones listed, roughly a fifth are singletons. There were no patients who had received any treatment before thyroid surgery. Sequencing was done on a sample of blood. The receptors derive from a female donor with papillary thyroid cancer or a benign thyroid nodule (not recorded which). Some clones in this sample may be carry-over from other donors' samples.

This clone was observed at least ten times. V gene TRBV5-1 combines with J gene TRBJ2-3; 9 nucleotides align to TRBD2. The germline CDR1 and CDR2 sequences are SGHRS and YFSETQ. This CDR3 is 14 amino acids long. Unmatched junction bases numbered 3, after V lost 5 bases and J lost 2 bases. This chain's CDR3 is CASRREGDTDTQYF. In nucleotides, the CDR3 is TGCGCCAGCAGGCGGGAGGGCGACACAGATACGCAGTATTTT.

In regard to this clone: No conserved phenylalanine or tryptophan is present at the end of the CDR3, so a read error is the likely explanation. As DNA, the CDR3 is TGTGCCAGCAACCTGCTCGTTGGTAGCGATAGTTTTCAGTTCTCC. Translating gives CASNLLVGSDSFQFS. The chain couples TRBV11-2 to TRBJ2-1, with D possibly being TRBD2 (5 bases). The germline CDR1 and CDR2 sequences are SGHAT and FQNNGV. V shed 7 bases and J shed 13 bases, with 26 bases lying between them. CDR3 size: 15 residues.

Remarks on this clone: The CDR3 carries no conserved terminal phenylalanine or tryptophan, so it likely arises from a read error. It is unclear where the CDR3 begins or ends on the DNA, so no DNA is shown, and the CDR3 is as TCRdb lists it. J is TRBJ2-7 and V is TRBV4-2; no DNA check was done on the table's D call, TRBD2. Germline CDR1 LGHNA, CDR2 YNFKEQ. Ends included, the CDR3 has 16 residues. CDR3 sequence: CASSQDGASGSYEQCS.

This clone was counted at least ten times. The rearrangement links TRBV11-3 to TRBJ2-1; 7 nucleotides agree with TRBD1. The CDR3 consists of 12 residues. Per the germline V gene, CDR1 is SGHNT and CDR2 is YENEEA. V was clipped by 9 bases and J by 6 bases; unmatched bases: 5. The CDR3 sequence is CASRDRINEQFF. The CDR3 DNA follows: TGTGCCAGTCGGGACAGAATCAATGAGCAGTTCTTC.

In DNA form, the CDR3 reads TGTGCCAGCAGCGTAGGACTAGCTATGACAGATACGCAGTATTTT. Protein: CASSVGLAMTDTQYF. This chain joins TRBV9 and TRBJ2-3; 7 positions match TRBD2. The CDR3 runs 15 residues. Germline assignment: CDR1 SGDLS and CDR2 YYNGEE. The V segment lost 0 bases and the J segment 3 bases; nucleotides outside the gene matches: 4.

In its sample, this clone was seen many times. A much more abundant neighbour one base away suggests this may be a read error. At the DNA level, this CDR3 is encoded by other sequences in the same sample as well. The genes are TRBV20-1 and TRBJ2-3, with D uncertain. Germline lookup yields CDR1 DFQATT and CDR2 SNEGSKA (reference sequence). V gave up 1 base and J gave up 8 bases, with 22 bases separating them. This CDR3 contains 16 residues. CDR3 DNA: TGCAGTGCTAGAGTTCGGGCTGGAGTCTCCCTAGGTACGCAGTATTTT. It codes for CSARVRAGVSLGTQYF.

J is TRBJ2-7 and V is TRBV9; 10 bases match TRBD2. CDR3 size: 15 residues. The J segment lost 3 bases and the V segment lost 4 bases, leaving 7 bases of the junction unmatched. Germline CDR1 and CDR2: SGDLS and YYNGEE. The CDR3 coding sequence is TGTGCCAGCAGCCCCCGGACTAGCGGTGTCTACGAGCAGTACTTC. The encoded protein is CASSPRTSGVYEQYF.

This clone was picked up many times. The chain couples TRBV18 to TRBJ1-1; perhaps TRBD1 as D (5 bases). This CDR3 is 13 amino acids long. Germline loops: CDR1 KGHSH, CDR2 LQKENI. V was shortened by 6 bases and J by 7 bases, with 15 bases between the two germline ends. CDR3 residues: CASSLNSRDEAFF. The CDR3 nucleotides read TGTGCCAGCTCGCTTAACAGCAGGGATGAAGCTTTCTTT.

This clone was picked up many times. The chain uses TRBV5-5 and TRBJ2-3; unclear D gene. The CDR3 length is 15 residues. The germline V gene encodes CDR1 SGHKS and CDR2 YYEKEE (reference sequence). V lost 6 bases, J lost 0 bases, and 14 bases lay in between. The CDR3 is CASTLPADSTDTQYF. The CDR3 coding sequence is TGTGCCAGCACCCTCCCGGCAGATAGCACAGATACGCAGTATTTT.

This clone occurred many times. V gene TRBV5-5 combines with J gene TRBJ1-1; D is unresolved. The CDR3 spans 13 residues. Germline V gives CDR1 SGHKS, CDR2 YYEKEE (reference sequence). The V end was cut by 4 bases, the J end by 0 bases, with 7 bases between. In DNA form, the CDR3 reads TGTGCCAGCAGCCCCGGGTTGAACACTGAAGCTTTCTTT. Translating gives CASSPGLNTEAFF.

This clone was detected ten times or more. The V gene is TRBV4-3, the J gene TRBJ2-1; 7 nucleotides match TRBD2. This CDR3 spans 16 amino acids. V lost 3 bases, J lost 5 bases, and 10 bases stayed unmatched. Germline CDR1 LGHNA, CDR2 YSLEER. CDR3 amino acids: CASSQQREGFHNEQFF. The CDR3 DNA is TGCGCCAGCAGCCAGCAGCGGGAAGGTTTCCACAATGAGCAGTTCTTC.

The chain couples TRBV6-5 to TRBJ2-1, with a tentative D call TRBD1 (6 bases). V was shortened by 8 bases and J by 0 bases, with 14 bases between the two germline ends. The CDR3 contains 15 residues. Germline lookup yields CDR1 MNHEY and CDR2 SVGAGI. The CDR3 nucleotides are TGTGCCAGCCGAACAGGGAAGGCCTCCTACAATGAGCAGTTCTTC. The encoded protein is CASRTGKASYNEQFF.

In DNA, the CDR3 is TGTGCCAGCACACCCAAGGCCGGCACGCGCACCGGGGAGCTGTTTTTT. Translating gives CASTPKAGTRTGELFF. The rearrangement uses TRBV6-2 or TRBV6-3 and TRBJ2-2; D is unresolved. Germline-derived CDR1 and CDR2 are MNHEY and SVGEGT. The CDR3 contains 16 residues. The germline V and J ends were trimmed by 7 bases and 4 bases, with 19 bases remaining between them.

This clone was observed a few times. The sample contains more than one DNA sequence encoding this CDR3. The chain couples TRBV19 to TRBJ1-2; D may be TRBD1 (5 bases). Germline lookup yields CDR1 LNHDA and CDR2 SQIVND (reference sequence). V shed 7 bases and J shed 8 bases, with 20 bases lying between them. The CDR3 has 14 residues. The CDR3 region is CASTPSGTRRGYTF. CDR3 nucleotide sequence: TGTGCCAGTACACCATCAGGGACGAGACGCGGCTACACCTTC.

This clone was detected only a few times. The chain uses TRBV6-1 and TRBJ1-1; TRBD1 matches at 7 bases. The V gene end was trimmed by 6 bases and the J gene end by 2 bases; junction bases not matched to a gene: 9. This CDR3 is built from 15 residues. Per germline, CDR1 MNHNS and CDR2 SASEGT. For the CDR3, the DNA is TGTGCCAGCAGATCCCCGACAGGGCTAAACACTGAAGCTTTCTTT. It translates to CASRSPTGLNTEAFF.

This clone was seen ten or more times. The chain combines TRBV30 with TRBJ2-1; the D is unclear. CDR1 and CDR2 (germline): GTSNPN, SVGIG (reference sequence). The CDR3 runs 12 residues. With 2 bases removed from V and 5 bases from J, the gap between germline ends came to 7 bases. The CDR3 protein is CAWSPGHNEQFF. CDR3 nucleotides: TGTGCCTGGAGTCCCGGGCACAATGAGCAGTTCTTC.